This T cell receptor (beta chain) stems from a study of beta chain features in type 1 diabetes. The CDR3 contains 15 residues. Between the trimmed V and J ends, which lost 5 bases and 6 bases, there was a span of 14 bases. Germline-derived CDR1 and CDR2 are MNHNY and SVGAGI (reference sequence). Of the isolated RNA, all was reverse transcribed, and so the sequenced material was expressed TCRB transcripts. Only in-frame clones appear in the TCRdb table, and some are missing; sequencing was by immunoSEQ multiplex PCR. The sample has about 320,000 clones; 14% are singletons. The chain combines TRBV6-6 with TRBJ2-6, with D maybe TRBD1 (6 bases). This TCR was recovered from a man aged 25 to 40 in good health. Material for sequencing was central memory CD4+ T cells from blood. DNA of the CDR3: TGTGCCAGCAGTCCCCTAGGGGGACCGGCCAACGTCCTGACTTTC. It is translated as CASSPLGGPANVLTF.